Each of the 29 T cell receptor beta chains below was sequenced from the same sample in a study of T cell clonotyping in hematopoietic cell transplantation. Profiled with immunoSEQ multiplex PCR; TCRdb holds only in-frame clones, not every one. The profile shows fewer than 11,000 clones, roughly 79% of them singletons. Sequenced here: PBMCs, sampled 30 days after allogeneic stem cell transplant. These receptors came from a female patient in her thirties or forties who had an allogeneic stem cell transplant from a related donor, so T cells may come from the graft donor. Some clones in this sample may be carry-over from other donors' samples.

CDR3 sequence: CASSQEEGGTAIQETQYF. CDR3 nucleotide sequence: TGCGCCAGCAGCCAAGAAGAAGGGGGGACAGCCATACAAGAGACCCAGTACTTC. The chain carries TRBV4-1 and TRBJ2-5, with a tentative D call TRBD1 (7 bases). Germline V gives CDR1 MGHRA, CDR2 YSYEKL. CDR3 length: 18 residues. With 0 bases removed from V and 2 bases from J, the gap between germline ends came to 19 bases.

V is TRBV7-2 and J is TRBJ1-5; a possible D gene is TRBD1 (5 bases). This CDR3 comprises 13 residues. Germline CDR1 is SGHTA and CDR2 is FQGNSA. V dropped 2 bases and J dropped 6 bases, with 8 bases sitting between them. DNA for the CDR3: TGTGCCAGCAGCTTAACGGGGGGTCAGCCCCAGCATTTT. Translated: CASSLTGGQPQHF.

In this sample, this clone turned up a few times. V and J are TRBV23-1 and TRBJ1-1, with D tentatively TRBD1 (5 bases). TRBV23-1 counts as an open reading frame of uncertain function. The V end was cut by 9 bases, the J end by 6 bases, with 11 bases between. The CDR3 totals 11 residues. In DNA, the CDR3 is TGCGCCAGGTCGCTGGGGCCTGAAGCTTTCTTT. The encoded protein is CARSLGPEAFF.

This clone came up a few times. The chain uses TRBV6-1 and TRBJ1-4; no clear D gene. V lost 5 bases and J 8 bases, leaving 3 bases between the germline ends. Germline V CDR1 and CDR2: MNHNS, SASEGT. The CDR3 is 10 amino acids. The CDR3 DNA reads TGTGCCAGCAGTCGGGAAAAACTGTTTTTT. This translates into CASSREKLFF.

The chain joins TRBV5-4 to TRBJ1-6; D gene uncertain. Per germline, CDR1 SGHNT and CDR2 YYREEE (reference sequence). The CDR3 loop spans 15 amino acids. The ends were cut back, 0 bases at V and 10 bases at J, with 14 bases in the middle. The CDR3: CASSLELGLRSPLHF. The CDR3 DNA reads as TGTGCCAGCAGCTTGGAGCTGGGGTTGAGATCACCCCTCCACTTT.

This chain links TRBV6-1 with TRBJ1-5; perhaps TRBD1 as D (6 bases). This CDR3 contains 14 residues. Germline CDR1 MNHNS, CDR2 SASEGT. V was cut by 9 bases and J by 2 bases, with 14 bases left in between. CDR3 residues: CASGDTGGNQPQHF. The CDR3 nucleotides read TGTGCCAGTGGGGACACCGGGGGCAATCAGCCCCAGCATTTT.

The CDR3 coding sequence is TGTGCCTGGAGTAGACAGGGTTACGCGAGCTACACCTTC. It yields the protein CAWSRQGYASYTF. V and J are TRBV30 and TRBJ1-2, with 7 bases identical to TRBD1. V lost 2 bases to trimming and J lost 9 bases; unmatched junction nucleotides: 9. CDR1 and CDR2 (germline): GTSNPN, SVGIG (reference sequence). The CDR3 length is 13 residues.

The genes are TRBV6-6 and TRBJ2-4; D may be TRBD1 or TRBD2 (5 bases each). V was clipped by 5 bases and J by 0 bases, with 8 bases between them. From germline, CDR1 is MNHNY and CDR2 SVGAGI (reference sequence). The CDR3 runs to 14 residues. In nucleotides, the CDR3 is TGTGCCAGCAGTCTCGGGACAGCCAAAAACATTCAGTACTTC. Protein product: CASSLGTAKNIQYF.

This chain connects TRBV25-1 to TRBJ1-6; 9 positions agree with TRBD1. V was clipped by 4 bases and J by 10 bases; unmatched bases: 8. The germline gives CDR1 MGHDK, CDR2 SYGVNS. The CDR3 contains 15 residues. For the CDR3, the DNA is TGTGCCAGCAGTGCTAGACAGGGGGTTAACTCACCCCTCCACTTT. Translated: CASSARQGVNSPLHF.

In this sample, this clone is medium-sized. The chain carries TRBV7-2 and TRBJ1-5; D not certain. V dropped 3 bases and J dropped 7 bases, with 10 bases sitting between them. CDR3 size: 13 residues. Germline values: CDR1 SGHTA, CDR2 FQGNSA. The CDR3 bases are TGTGCCAGCAGCTTGGGTCTTGGCCAGCCCCAGCATTTT. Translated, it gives CASSLGLGQPQHF.

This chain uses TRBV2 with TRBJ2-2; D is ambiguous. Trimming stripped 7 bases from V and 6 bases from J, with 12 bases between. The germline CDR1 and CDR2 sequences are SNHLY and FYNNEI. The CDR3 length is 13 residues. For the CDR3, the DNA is TGTGCCAGCAAGCTAGGAAGCGCCGGGGAGCTGTTTTTT. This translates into CASKLGSAGELFF.

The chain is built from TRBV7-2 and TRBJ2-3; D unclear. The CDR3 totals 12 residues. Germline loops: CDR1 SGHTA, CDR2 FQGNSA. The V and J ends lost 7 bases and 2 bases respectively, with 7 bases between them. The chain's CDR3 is CASTTSTDTQYF. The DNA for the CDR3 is TGTGCCAGCACGACCTCCACAGATACGCAGTATTTT.

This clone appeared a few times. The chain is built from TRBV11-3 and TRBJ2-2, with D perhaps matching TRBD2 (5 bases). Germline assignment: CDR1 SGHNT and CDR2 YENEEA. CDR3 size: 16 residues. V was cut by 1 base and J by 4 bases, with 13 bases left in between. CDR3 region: CASSLGSAGSTGELFF. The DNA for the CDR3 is TGTGCCAGCAGCTTAGGATCTGCGGGTAGCACCGGGGAGCTGTTTTTT.

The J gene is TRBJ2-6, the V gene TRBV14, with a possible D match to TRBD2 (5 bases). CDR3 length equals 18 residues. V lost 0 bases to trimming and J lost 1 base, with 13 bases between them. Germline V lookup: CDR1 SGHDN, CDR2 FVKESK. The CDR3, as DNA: TGTGCCAGCAGCCAAGATCGGGGTCACGAATCTGGGGCCAACGTCCTGACTTTC. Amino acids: CASSQDRGHESGANVLTF.

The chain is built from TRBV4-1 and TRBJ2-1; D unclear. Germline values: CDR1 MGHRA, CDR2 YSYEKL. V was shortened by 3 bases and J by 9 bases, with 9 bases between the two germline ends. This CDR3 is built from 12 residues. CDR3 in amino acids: CASSHTPGEQFF. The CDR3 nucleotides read TGCGCCAGCAGCCATACTCCAGGTGAGCAGTTCTTC.

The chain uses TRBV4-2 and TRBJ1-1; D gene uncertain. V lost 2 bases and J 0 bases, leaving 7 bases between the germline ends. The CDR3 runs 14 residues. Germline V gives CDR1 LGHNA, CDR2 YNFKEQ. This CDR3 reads CASSQIRMNTEAFF. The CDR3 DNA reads TGTGCCAGCAGCCAAATCAGGATGAACACTGAAGCTTTCTTT.

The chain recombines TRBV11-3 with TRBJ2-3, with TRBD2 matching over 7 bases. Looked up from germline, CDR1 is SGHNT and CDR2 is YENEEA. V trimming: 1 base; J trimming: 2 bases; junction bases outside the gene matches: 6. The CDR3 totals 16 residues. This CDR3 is CASSLGLAANTDTQYF. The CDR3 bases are TGTGCCAGCAGCTTAGGGCTAGCGGCTAACACAGATACGCAGTATTTT.

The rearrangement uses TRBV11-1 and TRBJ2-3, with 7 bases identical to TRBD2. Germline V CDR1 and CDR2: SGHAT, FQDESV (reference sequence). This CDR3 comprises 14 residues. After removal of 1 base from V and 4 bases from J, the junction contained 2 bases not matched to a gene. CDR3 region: CASSLGLASDTQYF. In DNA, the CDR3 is TGTGCCAGCAGCTTAGGACTAGCCTCAGATACGCAGTATTTT.

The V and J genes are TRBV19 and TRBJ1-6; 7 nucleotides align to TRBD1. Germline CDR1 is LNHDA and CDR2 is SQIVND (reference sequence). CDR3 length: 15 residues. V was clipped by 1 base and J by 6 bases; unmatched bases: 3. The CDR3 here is CASSIGGQFNSPLHF. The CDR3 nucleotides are TGTGCCAGTAGTATAGGGGGACAGTTTAATTCACCCCTCCACTTT.

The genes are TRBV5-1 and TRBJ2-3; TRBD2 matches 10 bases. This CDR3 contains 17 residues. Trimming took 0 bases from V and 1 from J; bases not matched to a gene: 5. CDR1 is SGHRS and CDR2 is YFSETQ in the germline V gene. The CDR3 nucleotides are TGCGCCAGCAGCTTGGTGATAGCGGGGGGTGGCACAGATACGCAGTATTTT. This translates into CASSLVIAGGGTDTQYF.

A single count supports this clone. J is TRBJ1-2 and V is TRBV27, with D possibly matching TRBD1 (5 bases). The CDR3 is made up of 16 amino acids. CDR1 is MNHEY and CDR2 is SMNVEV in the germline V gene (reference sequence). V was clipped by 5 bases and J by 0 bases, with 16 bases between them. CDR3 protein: CASSTKPGRTNYGYTF. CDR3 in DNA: TGTGCCAGCAGTACTAAGCCGGGACGCACTAACTATGGCTACACCTTC.

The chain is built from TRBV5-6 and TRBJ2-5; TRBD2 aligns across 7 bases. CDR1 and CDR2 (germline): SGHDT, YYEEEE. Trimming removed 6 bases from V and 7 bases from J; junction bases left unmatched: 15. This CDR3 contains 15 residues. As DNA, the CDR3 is TGTGCCAGCACAATGGGCGGGAGCCCTAGGGGGACCCAGTACTTC. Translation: CASTMGGSPRGTQYF.

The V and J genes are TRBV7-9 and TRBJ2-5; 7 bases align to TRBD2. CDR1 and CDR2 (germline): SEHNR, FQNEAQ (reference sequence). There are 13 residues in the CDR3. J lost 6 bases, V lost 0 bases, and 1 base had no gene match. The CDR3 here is CASSLAGGKTQYF. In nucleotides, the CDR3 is TGTGCCAGCAGCTTAGCGGGGGGGAAGACCCAGTACTTC.

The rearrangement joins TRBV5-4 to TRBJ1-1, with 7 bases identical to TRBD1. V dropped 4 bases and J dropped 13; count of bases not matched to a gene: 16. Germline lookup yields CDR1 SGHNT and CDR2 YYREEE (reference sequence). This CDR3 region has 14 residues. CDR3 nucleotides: TGTGCCAGCAGCGAGGCCGGGACAGCTCTTGTAGGTTTCTTT. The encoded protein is CASSEAGTALVGFF.

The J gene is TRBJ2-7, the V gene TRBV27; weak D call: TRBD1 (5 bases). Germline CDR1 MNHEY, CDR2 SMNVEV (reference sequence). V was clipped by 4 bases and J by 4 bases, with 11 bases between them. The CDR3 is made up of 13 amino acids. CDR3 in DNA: TGTGCCAGCAGTTCGTCGACAGCTTACGAGCAGTACTTC. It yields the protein CASSSSTAYEQYF.

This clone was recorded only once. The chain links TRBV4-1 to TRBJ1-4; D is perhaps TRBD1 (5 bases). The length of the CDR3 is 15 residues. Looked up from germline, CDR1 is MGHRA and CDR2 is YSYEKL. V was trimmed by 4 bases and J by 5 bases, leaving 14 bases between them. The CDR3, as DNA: TGCGCCAGCAGCCCCCGACAGTTAGAGAATGAAAAACTGTTTTTT. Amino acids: CASSPRQLENEKLFF.

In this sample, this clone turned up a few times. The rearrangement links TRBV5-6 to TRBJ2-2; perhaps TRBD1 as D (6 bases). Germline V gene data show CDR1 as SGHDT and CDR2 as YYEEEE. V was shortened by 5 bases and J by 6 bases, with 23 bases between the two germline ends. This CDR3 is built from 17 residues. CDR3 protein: CASRSGTGSLVSGELFF. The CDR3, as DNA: TGTGCCAGCAGATCGGGAACAGGGTCCCTTGTCTCCGGGGAGCTGTTTTTT.

CDR3 bases: TGCGCCAGCAGCCTCGGGACAGACTTCTACGAGCAGTACTTC. The encoded protein is CASSLGTDFYEQYF. V and J are TRBV4-3 and TRBJ2-7; 7 positions agree with TRBD1. This CDR3 region has 14 residues. With 4 bases clipped from V and 3 bases from J, the junction kept 6 bases outside the gene matches. CDR1 and CDR2 (germline): LGHNA, YSLEER.

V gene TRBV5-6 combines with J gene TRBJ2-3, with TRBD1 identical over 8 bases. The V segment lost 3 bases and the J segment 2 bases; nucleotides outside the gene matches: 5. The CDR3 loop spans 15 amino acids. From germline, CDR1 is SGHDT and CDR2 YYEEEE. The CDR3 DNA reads TGTGCCAGCAGCTGGGCGACAGGGGTCACAGATACGCAGTATTTT. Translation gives CASSWATGVTDTQYF.